Presented here are 15 T cell receptor beta chains from one specimen sequenced in a study. From the 5' RACE reads, TCRdb called clonotypes with MiXCR, one entry per CDR3 protein. The sample holds 35,000 to 50,000 distinct CDR3 sequences; over 25% are singletons and the top ten take 3.7%. Sequenced: memory CD4+ T cells sorted from a lymph node. The sample's subset: memory CD4+ T cells, CD4+CD45RO+CD25-. The receptor source for this set is a female donor with breast cancer.

J is TRBJ1-5 and V is TRBV4-1; the D is unclear. The CDR3 is 14 amino acids. CDR1 and CDR2 from the germline V gene are MGHRA and YSYEKL. V shed 1 base and J shed 3 bases, with 7 bases lying between them. The chain's CDR3 is CASSQVLPNQPQHF. CDR3 DNA sequence: TGCGCCAGCAGCCAAGTACTCCCCAATCAGCCCCAGCATTTT.

Only a few counts were recorded for this clonotype. The gene calls are TRBV6-5 and TRBJ2-1; maybe TRBD1 (5 bases). The CDR3 extends over 17 amino acids. V was trimmed by 11 bases and J by 3 bases, leaving 26 bases between them. Germline V CDR1 and CDR2: MNHEY, SVGAGI. This CDR3 reads CAGYVGQPVWVYNEQFF. The CDR3 bases are TGTGCCGGTTATGTGGGGCAGCCCGTTTGGGTCTACAATGAGCAGTTCTTC.

The chain's CDR3 is CAIRSEGADTQYF. The CDR3 region has the DNA TGTGCCATCCGCAGCGAGGGCGCAGATACGCAGTATTTT. J is TRBJ2-3 and V is TRBV10-3, with D perhaps TRBD2 (5 bases). There are 13 residues in the CDR3. The germline V gene has CDR1 ENHRY and CDR2 SYGVKD. The V end lost 8 bases, the J end lost 4 bases, and 13 bases lay between the germline ends.

This clonotype was picked up a small number of times. The chain couples TRBV2 to TRBJ2-3; 8 nucleotides align to TRBD2. There are 15 residues in the CDR3. Looked up from germline, CDR1 is SNHLY and CDR2 is FYNNEI. Trimming removed 7 bases from V and 6 bases from J; junction bases left unmatched: 12. CDR3 DNA: TGTGCCAGCAACCCCGGGACTAGGAGAAGCGATACGCAGTATTTT. Protein sequence: CASNPGTRRSDTQYF.

V usage is TRBV4-1 and J usage is TRBJ2-7; the D is unclear. The V gene lost 0 bases and the J gene lost 1 base, with 4 bases spanning the gap. CDR3 length: 13 amino acids. Germline assignment: CDR1 MGHRA and CDR2 YSYEKL. The CDR3 DNA follows: TGCGCCAGCAGCCAAGAGTCGTCCTACGAGCAGTACTTC. Translation gives CASSQESSYEQYF.

CDR3 nucleotides: TGCAGTGCTAGAGCAGGACAGGCTCCCTACGAGCAGTACTTC. It yields the protein CSARAGQAPYEQYF. The J gene is TRBJ2-7, the V gene TRBV20-1; 7 positions match TRBD1. Germline assignment: CDR1 DFQATT and CDR2 SNEGSKA (reference sequence). CDR3 length equals 14 residues. The V and J ends lost 1 base and 2 bases, in that order; junction bases with no gene match: 5.

There are a few counts of this clonotype. The V gene is TRBV15, the J gene TRBJ2-7; D unresolved. The CDR3 has 15 amino acids. Germline V gives CDR1 LNHNV, CDR2 YYDKDF (reference sequence). Deletions cut 1 base from V and 0 bases from J, with 10 bases between. In DNA, the CDR3 is TGTGCCACCAGCAGAGTGCCCCCGCTCTCCTACGAGCAGTACTTC. Protein sequence: CATSRVPPLSYEQYF.

CDR3 sequence reads: CASSSLRLDRLYGYTF. The DNA for the CDR3 is TGTGCCAGCAGTTCCCTTCGCCTTGACAGGTTATATGGCTACACCTTC. The chain links TRBV28 to TRBJ1-2, with TRBD1 as a possible D gene (6 bases). V lost 4 bases, J lost 5 bases, and 20 bases lay in between. This CDR3 has 16 amino acids. Germline loops: CDR1 MDHEN, CDR2 SYDVKM.

Comments on this clonotype: A read error is possible here, since a much larger clone lies one base away. The chain recombines TRBV5-1 with TRBJ2-7, with TRBD1 matching over 7 bases. The germline V gene encodes CDR1 SGHRS and CDR2 YFSETQ. CDR3 length equals 12 residues. The CDR3 DNA follows: TGCGCCGGCAGCCACACAGGGGACGAGCAGTACTTC. It translates to CAGSHTGDEQYF.

Points on this clonotype: The junction differs from germline at one of its ends, possibly a read error. The rearrangement joins TRBV27 to TRBJ2-7; D is tentatively TRBD1 or TRBD2 (5 bases each). This CDR3 has 14 residues. CDR1 and CDR2 (germline): MNHEY, SMNVEV (reference sequence). CDR3 bases: TGTGACAGCAGTCCAGGGACGCACACCTACGAGCAGTACTTC. Translated, it gives CDSSPGTHTYEQYF.

This clonotype was counted only a few times. The chain employs TRBV12-3 or TRBV12-4 and TRBJ1-5; perhaps TRBD1 as D (6 bases). The CDR3 is 15 amino acids. The germline V and J ends were trimmed by 6 bases and 4 bases, with 16 bases remaining between them. Here the CDR3 reads CASSSGTTVNQPQHF. The CDR3 region has the DNA TGTGCCAGCAGCTCCGGGACAACTGTGAATCAGCCCCAGCATTTT.

As concerns this clonotype: Sequence at one end of the junction differs from germline and may be a read error. J is TRBJ1-2 and V is TRBV9; D gene unclear. Germline V gene data show CDR1 as SGDLS and CDR2 as YYNGEE. The CDR3 runs to 15 residues. The CDR3 sequence: CASSVATRERDGYAF. Here the CDR3 DNA reads TGTGCCAGCAGCGTAGCTACTAGGGAAAGGGATGGCTACGCCTTC.

This clonotype was counted only a few times. V is TRBV24-1 and J is TRBJ2-1; 9 nucleotides line up with TRBD1. From germline, CDR1 is KGHDR and CDR2 SFDVKD. V was clipped by 5 bases and J by 13 bases; unmatched bases: 2. The CDR3 is 11 residues long. The CDR3 here is CATSGQGDQFF. CDR3 sequence (DNA): TGTGCCACCAGTGGACAGGGGGACCAGTTCTTC.

This clonotype showed up many times. This chain uses TRBV6-2 or TRBV6-3 with TRBJ2-1, with 8 bases fitting TRBD2. The trim removed 0 bases at V and 5 bases at J, leaving 9 bases unmatched. Germline assignment: CDR1 MNHEY and CDR2 SVGEGT. This CDR3 comprises 17 residues. The CDR3 region has the DNA TGTGCCAGCAGTTACTCGAAGGCCCTAGCGGGCAACAATGAGCAGTTCTTC. Protein: CASSYSKALAGNNEQFF.

The genes are TRBV5-4 and TRBJ2-7, with TRBD1 identical over 7 bases. Trimming removed 4 bases from V and 6 bases from J; junction bases left unmatched: 4. The CDR3 has 12 residues. CDR1 SGHNT and CDR2 YYREEE come from the germline V gene (reference sequence). The CDR3: CASSKDRAEQYF. The CDR3 nucleotides read TGTGCCAGCAGCAAAGACAGGGCCGAGCAGTACTTC.